What follows are 23 T cell receptor beta chains derived from one specimen sequenced in a study of shared clonotypes between healthy human individuals (TCRdb year 2020). CD8 naive samples consisted of CD45RO-negative cells that were positively selected for CCR7, yielding a CD45RA+CCR7+ population without TemRA cells. Library preparation employed the immunoSEQ multiplex PCR assay. Sourced from immuneACCESS, this table was stored by TCRdb with only in-frame sequences that have V and J called. A share of the clones is absent; for the studies checked, an unresolved V gene accounts for under half, and the remainder has no known explanation. Present in this sample are about 1,800,000 clones, approximately 94% of which were seen just once. The ten largest clones take up 1% to 1.5% of the sample. Sequenced: naive CD8+ T cells sorted from blood. In light of the paper, this sample's cell subset or site label describes: CD45RA+CCR7+. The receptors stem from a man aged 18-30 years in good health.

The CDR3 DNA reads TGTGCCAGCAGCTTAGGAGGTGGCGGAAGCGCTGAAGCTTTCTTT. Translated, it gives CASSLGGGGSAEAFF. J is TRBJ1-1 and V is TRBV7-9; D not resolved. This CDR3 has 15 amino acids. The V end lost 1 base, the J end lost 6 bases, and 15 bases lay between the germline ends. CDR1 is SEHNR, CDR2 FQNEAQ, per germline (reference sequence).

The chain joins TRBV11-2 to TRBJ2-3; D uncertain. V shed 4 bases and J shed 1 base, with 6 bases lying between them. The CDR3 has 13 residues. The germline V gene has CDR1 SGHAT and CDR2 FQNNGV. CDR3 residues: CASSSIGTDTQYF. The CDR3 coding sequence is TGTGCCAGCAGCTCCATAGGCACAGATACGCAGTATTTT.

The chain has TRBV27 and TRBJ2-7, with 8 bases matching TRBD1. Germline CDR1 is MNHEY and CDR2 is SMNVEV (reference sequence). Trimming removed 5 bases from V and 0 bases from J; junction bases left unmatched: 6. This CDR3 is 15 amino acids long. For the CDR3, the DNA is TGTGCCAGCAGTATCGGACAGGGAGCCTCCTACGAGCAGTACTTC. This gives the protein CASSIGQGASYEQYF.

This sequence joins TRBV5-1 and TRBJ2-7; 7 nucleotides line up with TRBD2. This CDR3 contains 15 residues. Germline values: CDR1 SGHRS, CDR2 YFSETQ. The junction had 11 bases not matched to a gene; V was cut back by 4 bases and J by 4 bases. The CDR3 DNA follows: TGCGCCAGCAGCCCCCCGGGAGGAACGGATTACGAGCAGTACTTC. Translation: CASSPPGGTDYEQYF.

The chain's CDR3 is CASYAPRQGTYEQYF. Written as DNA, the CDR3 is TGTGCCAGCTACGCCCCCCGACAGGGCACCTACGAGCAGTACTTC. The rearrangement joins TRBV28 to TRBJ2-7, with 7 bases fitting TRBD1. Trimming removed 8 bases from V and 2 bases from J; junction bases left unmatched: 12. The CDR3 loop spans 15 amino acids. Germline-derived CDR1 and CDR2 are MDHEN and SYDVKM.

This sequence joins TRBV7-3 and TRBJ2-3, with TRBD1 identical over 7 bases. V shed 2 bases, J shed 2 bases, and the junction held 10 bases outside the gene matches. The CDR3 loop spans 17 amino acids. Germline-derived CDR1 and CDR2 are SGHTA and FQGTGA. CDR3: CASSLHPGQPFTDTQYF. The CDR3 DNA sequence: TGTGCCAGCAGCTTACATCCGGGACAGCCGTTCACAGATACGCAGTATTTT.

Regarding this clone: The same CDR3 also results from other DNA sequences found in this sample. V and J are TRBV5-6 and TRBJ2-7, with TRBD2 matching over 10 bases. Germline V gene lookup returns CDR1 SGHDT and CDR2 YYEEEE. J was trimmed by 5 bases and V by 0 bases; bases with no gene match: 5. This CDR3 spans 15 amino acids. CDR3 protein: CASSLAPSGSDEQYF. Here the CDR3 DNA reads TGTGCCAGCAGCTTGGCCCCTAGCGGGAGCGACGAGCAGTACTTC.

The CDR3 region is CASSQTSVVTDTQYF. CDR3 nucleotides: TGTGCCAGCAGCCAGACTAGCGTGGTAACAGATACGCAGTATTTT. The V gene is TRBV4-2, the J gene TRBJ2-3, with 8 bases lining up with TRBD2. V dropped 3 bases and J dropped 3; count of bases not matched to a gene: 5. Looked up from germline, CDR1 is LGHNA and CDR2 is YNFKEQ. CDR3 length: 15 residues.

V is TRBV7-2 and J is TRBJ2-1, with 7 bases identical to TRBD2. The ends lost 3 bases at V and 9 bases at J; junction bases unmatched: 5. CDR1 and CDR2 from the germline V gene are SGHTA and FQGNSA. The CDR3 totals 13 residues. CDR3 DNA: TGTGCCAGCAGCTTCGGGAGGACGGTTGAGCAGTTCTTC. Its protein is CASSFGRTVEQFF.

The V and J genes are TRBV7-2 and TRBJ1-2, with D unclear. With 1 base removed from V and 3 bases from J, the gap between germline ends came to 9 bases. The CDR3 has 14 amino acids. CDR1 is SGHTA and CDR2 is FQGNSA in the germline V gene. CDR3 amino acids: CASSLEQMDYGYTF. CDR3 DNA: TGTGCCAGCAGCTTAGAGCAGATGGACTATGGCTACACCTTC.

CDR3: CASSPRASERPYEQYF. DNA for the CDR3: TGTGCCAGCAGCCCGAGGGCGTCGGAGCGACCCTACGAGCAGTACTTC. The chain joins TRBV7-6 to TRBJ2-7, with D possibly matching TRBD2 (5 bases). Between the trimmed V and J ends, which lost 5 bases and 2 bases, there was a span of 19 bases. The CDR3 loop spans 16 amino acids. Germline V gene sequence: CDR1 SGHVS, CDR2 FNYEAQ.

This CDR3 is CASSQDWENAAFF. The DNA for the CDR3 is TGCGCCAGCAGCCAAGATTGGGAAAACGCAGCTTTCTTT. V is TRBV4-1 and J is TRBJ1-1; D remains ambiguous. The V gene lost 0 bases and the J gene lost 10 bases, with 12 bases spanning the gap. Looked up from germline, CDR1 is MGHRA and CDR2 is YSYEKL. The CDR3 is 13 amino acids.

With regard to this clone: Other DNA sequences within the sample encode an identical CDR3. The chain recombines TRBV11-2 with TRBJ2-7; D ambiguous. Trimming stripped 4 bases from V and 3 bases from J, with 7 bases between. The germline gives CDR1 SGHAT, CDR2 FQNNGV. This CDR3 is 12 amino acids long. CDR3 DNA: TGTGCCAGCAGCTCCCCCAGCTACGAGCAGTACTTC. Translation gives CASSSPSYEQYF.

About this clone itself: The sample carries other DNA sequences with the same CDR3. The rearrangement links TRBV6-5 to TRBJ2-5; the match to TRBD2 covers 13 bases. The CDR3 loop spans 15 amino acids. Per the germline V gene, CDR1 is MNHEY and CDR2 is SVGAGI. Losses at the gene ends were 6 bases for V and 5 bases for J; bases not matched to a gene: 6. For the CDR3, the DNA is TGTGCCAGCAGAAGACTAGCGGGAGGTGCGGAGACCCAGTACTTC. This encodes CASRRLAGGAETQYF.

The chain carries TRBV5-1 and TRBJ2-1, with 8 bases fitting TRBD2. Losses at the gene ends were 1 base for V and 7 bases for J; bases not matched to a gene: 7. The CDR3 runs 15 residues. The germline CDR1 and CDR2 sequences are SGHRS and YFSETQ. CDR3 in amino acids: CASSLPGGAGNEQFF. CDR3 nucleotide sequence: TGCGCCAGCAGCTTGCCCGGGGGGGCCGGGAATGAGCAGTTCTTC.

This clone came up once. The rearrangement joins TRBV27 to TRBJ2-7; 7 bases agree with TRBD1. This CDR3 has 16 amino acids. Germline CDR1 reads MNHEY; CDR2 reads SMNVEV (reference sequence). V lost 3 bases and J lost 1; bases outside the gene matches: 9. The CDR3 region has the DNA TGTGCCAGCAGTTTGGGACAGACCGATTTTTCCTACGAGCAGTACTTC. Protein product: CASSLGQTDFSYEQYF.

The chain has TRBV21-1 and TRBJ1-1; no check of the table's D call, TRBD1, against the DNA was made. TRBV21-1 is a listed pseudogene. The CDR3 spans 16 residues. The CDR3 DNA is TGTGCCAGCAGCAACCAGGGGGCGCGGAACGGCACTGAAGCTTTCTTT. Its protein is CASSNQGARNGTEAFF.

The genes are TRBV7-9 and TRBJ1-4; 8 nucleotides line up with TRBD1. V lost 6 bases and J lost 6; bases outside the gene matches: 6. This CDR3 contains 14 residues. CDR1 and CDR2 (germline): SEHNR, FQNEAQ (reference sequence). The CDR3 region is CASRTDRVYEKLFF. CDR3 bases: TGTGCCAGCAGAACGGACAGGGTTTATGAAAAACTGTTTTTT.

The V and J genes are TRBV10-2 and TRBJ2-7; D is possibly TRBD1 (5 bases). Germline V CDR1 and CDR2: WSHSY, SAAADI. V dropped 8 bases and J dropped 0 bases, with 17 bases sitting between them. The CDR3 totals 15 residues. The CDR3 nucleotides read TGCGCCAGCGCGTTGGCAGGGCCCTTCTCCTACGAGCAGTACTTC. Its translation is CASALAGPFSYEQYF.

The rearrangement joins TRBV4-3 to TRBJ1-1, with a weak D call TRBD1 (5 bases). CDR1 and CDR2 (germline): LGHNA, YSLEER. V lost 0 bases, J lost 1 base, and 12 bases lay in between. CDR3 size: 16 residues. The CDR3 here is CASSQDWGGENTEAFF. DNA for the CDR3: TGCGCCAGCAGCCAAGATTGGGGGGGGGAGAACACTGAAGCTTTCTTT.

The rearrangement links TRBV4-3 to TRBJ1-1, with D possibly being TRBD1 (6 bases). Looked up from germline, CDR1 is LGHNA and CDR2 is YSLEER. Trimming left V 3 bases short and J 6 bases short, with 23 bases between. The CDR3 length is 17 residues. CDR3 DNA: TGCGCCAGCAGCCAGAACGTAAACGGGGGGCGACTGCCTGAAGCTTTCTTT. Amino acid sequence: CASSQNVNGGRLPEAFF.

About this clone itself: The sample has other DNA sequences that encode this CDR3 too. The gene calls are TRBV29-1 and TRBJ1-1, with D unclear. This CDR3 is 10 amino acids long. Germline CDR1 reads SQVTM; CDR2 reads ANQGSEA. Trimming stripped 4 bases from V and 5 bases from J, with 5 bases between. As DNA, the CDR3 is TGCAGCGTTGTCGGGACTGAAGCTTTCTTT. Translated: CSVVGTEAFF. Full variable domain (outside the CDR3, taken from reference TRBV29-1 and TRBJ1-1): SAVISQKPSRDICQRGTSLTIQCQVDSQVTMMFWYRQQPGQSLTLIATANQGSEATYESGFVIDKFPISRPNLTFSTLTVSNMSPEDSSIYLCSVVGTEAFFGQGTRLTVV.

In this sample, this clone turned up once. Different DNA sequences within this sample yield the same CDR3. The rearrangement joins TRBV9 to TRBJ1-1; a weak D match, TRBD1 (5 bases). Trimming removed 0 bases at V and 1 base at J, with 7 bases between. The CDR3 consists of 14 residues. CDR1 and CDR2 (germline): SGDLS, YYNGEE. The CDR3 is CASSVVGGNTEAFF. CDR3 DNA sequence: TGTGCCAGCAGCGTAGTCGGGGGGAACACTGAAGCTTTCTTT.